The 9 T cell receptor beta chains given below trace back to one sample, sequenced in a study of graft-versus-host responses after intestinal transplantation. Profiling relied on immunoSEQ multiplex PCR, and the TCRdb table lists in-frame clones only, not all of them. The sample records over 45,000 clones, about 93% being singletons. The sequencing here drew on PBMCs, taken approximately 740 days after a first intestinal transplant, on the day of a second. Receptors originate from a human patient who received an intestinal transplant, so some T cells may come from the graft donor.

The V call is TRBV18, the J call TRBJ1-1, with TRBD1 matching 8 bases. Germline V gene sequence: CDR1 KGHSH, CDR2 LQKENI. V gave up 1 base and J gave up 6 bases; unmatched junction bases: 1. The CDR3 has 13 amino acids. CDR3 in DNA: TGTGCCAGCTCACCACAGACAGGGGCTGAAGCTTTCTTT. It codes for CASSPQTGAEAFF.

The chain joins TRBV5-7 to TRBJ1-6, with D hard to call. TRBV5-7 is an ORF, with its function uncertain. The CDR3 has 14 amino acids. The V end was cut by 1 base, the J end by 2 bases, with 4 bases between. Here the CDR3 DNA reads TGTGCCAGCAGCTTGTTGCCCTATAATTCACCCCTCCACTTT. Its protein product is CASSLLPYNSPLHF.

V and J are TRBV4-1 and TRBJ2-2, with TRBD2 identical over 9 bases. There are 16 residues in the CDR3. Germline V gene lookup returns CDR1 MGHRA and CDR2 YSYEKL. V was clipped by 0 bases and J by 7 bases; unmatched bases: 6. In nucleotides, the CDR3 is TGCGCCAGCAGCCAAGATATAGCGGGAGTTGTCGGGGAGCTGTTTTTT. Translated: CASSQDIAGVVGELFF.

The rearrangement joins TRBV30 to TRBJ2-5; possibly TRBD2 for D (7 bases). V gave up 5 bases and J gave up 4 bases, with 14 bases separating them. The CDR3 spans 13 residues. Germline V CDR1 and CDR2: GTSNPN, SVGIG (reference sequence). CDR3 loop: CAWGWGGPETQYF. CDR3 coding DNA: TGTGCCTGGGGCTGGGGGGGGCCAGAGACCCAGTACTTC.

DNA for the CDR3: TGTGCCAGCAGCTTAGAGATCTCGCTGCCCCAGCATTTT. Its translation is CASSLEISLPQHF. This chain connects TRBV11-2 to TRBJ1-5; D ambiguous. Germline loops: CDR1 SGHAT, CDR2 FQNNGV. The CDR3 contains 13 residues. With 0 bases removed from V and 9 bases from J, the gap between germline ends came to 9 bases. Supplemented by reference TRBV11-2 and TRBJ1-5, the full variable domain reads EAGVAQSPRYKIIEKRQSVAFWCNPISGHATLYWYQQILGQGPKLLIQFQNNGVVDDSQLPKDRFSAERLKGVDSTLKIQPAKLEDSAVYLCASSLEISLPQHFGDGTRLSIL.

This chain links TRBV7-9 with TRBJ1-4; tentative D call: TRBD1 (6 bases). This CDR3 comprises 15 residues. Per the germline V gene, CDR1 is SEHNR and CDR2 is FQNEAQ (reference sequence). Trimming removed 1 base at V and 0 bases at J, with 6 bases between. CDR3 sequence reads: CASSLGTATNEKLFF. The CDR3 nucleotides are TGTGCCAGCAGCTTAGGGACAGCAACTAATGAAAAACTGTTTTTT.

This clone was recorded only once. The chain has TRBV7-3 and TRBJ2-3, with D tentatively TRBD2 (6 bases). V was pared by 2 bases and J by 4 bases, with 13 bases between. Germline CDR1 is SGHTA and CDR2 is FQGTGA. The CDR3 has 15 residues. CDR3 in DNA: TGTGCCAGCAGCTTAGCGGGATACCCGGCAGATACGCAGTATTTT. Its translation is CASSLAGYPADTQYF. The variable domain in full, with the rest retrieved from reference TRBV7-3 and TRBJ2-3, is GAGVSQTPSNKVTEKGKYVELRCDPISGHTALYWYRQSLGQGPEFLIYFQGTGAADDSGLPNDRFFAVRPEGSVSTLKIQRTERGDSAVYLCASSLAGYPADTQYFGPGTRLTVL.

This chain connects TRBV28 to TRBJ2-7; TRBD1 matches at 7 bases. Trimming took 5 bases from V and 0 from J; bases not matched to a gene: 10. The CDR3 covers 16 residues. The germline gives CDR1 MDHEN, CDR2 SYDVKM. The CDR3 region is CASSSPGQKGSYEQYF. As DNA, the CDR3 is TGTGCCAGCAGTAGTCCGGGACAGAAGGGCTCCTACGAGCAGTACTTC.

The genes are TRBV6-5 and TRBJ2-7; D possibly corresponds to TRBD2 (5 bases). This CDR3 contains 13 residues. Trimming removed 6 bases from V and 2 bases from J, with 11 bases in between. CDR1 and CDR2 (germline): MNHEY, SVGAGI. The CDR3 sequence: CASRGRLTYEQYF. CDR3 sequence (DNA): TGTGCCAGCAGGGGCAGACTAACCTACGAGCAGTACTTC.